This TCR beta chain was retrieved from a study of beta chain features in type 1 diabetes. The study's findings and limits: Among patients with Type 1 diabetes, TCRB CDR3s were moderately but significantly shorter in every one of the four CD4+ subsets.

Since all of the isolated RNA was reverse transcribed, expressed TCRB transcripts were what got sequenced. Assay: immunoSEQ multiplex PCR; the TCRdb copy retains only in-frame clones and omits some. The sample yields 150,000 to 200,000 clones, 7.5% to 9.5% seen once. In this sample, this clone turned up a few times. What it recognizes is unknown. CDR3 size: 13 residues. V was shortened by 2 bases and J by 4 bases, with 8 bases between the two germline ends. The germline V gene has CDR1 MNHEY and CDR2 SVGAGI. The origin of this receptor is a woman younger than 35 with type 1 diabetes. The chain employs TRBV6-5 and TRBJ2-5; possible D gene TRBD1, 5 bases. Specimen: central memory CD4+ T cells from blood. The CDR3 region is CASSYQGAETQYF. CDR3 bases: TGTGCCAGCAGTTACCAAGGGGCAGAGACCCAGTACTTC.